The sequence of this T cell receptor beta chain was determined in a study of T cells in Graves' hyperthyroidism and ophthalmopathy. This clonotype was counted at least ten times. Its specificity is not known. Study-level points and caveats: Ophthalmopathy was distinguished from stable hyperthyroidism by 13 V-J signatures. Ophthalmopathy was predicted by the model a median of about 6.7 months ahead of onset.

Germline CDR1 is LGHDT and CDR2 is YNNKEL (reference sequence). The CDR3 loop spans 14 amino acids. V was clipped by 2 bases and J by 5 bases, with 12 bases between them. Authors of the study amplified TCR beta CDR3 regions from RNA transcripts. With the HTBI primer set, the TCR CDR3 went through a first round of RT-PCR. TCRdb redid the calling of the multiplex PCR reads with MiXCR, one entry per CDR3 protein. Among approximately 720,000 distinct CDR3 sequences listed, approximately 19% were seen once. This TCR came from a woman in her forties or fifties with Graves' hyperthyroidism that later progressed to Graves' ophthalmopathy. The chain employs TRBV3-1 and TRBJ2-5; D possibly corresponds to TRBD1 (6 bases). Material: blood. In DNA form, the CDR3 reads TGTGCCAGCAGCCAAATAGGGGGTAGGGAGACCCAGTACTTC. Protein: CASSQIGGRETQYF.